This T cell receptor (beta chain) was sequenced in a study of blood T cell repertoires in COVID-19. Study-level background: Samples representing acute and convalescent COVID-19 were sourced from the United States, Italy and Spain. PBMCs, B-cell-depleted T cells, or T cells were the source of the cDNA or gDNA that made up the material.

Germline V gene lookup returns CDR1 SNHLY and CDR2 FYNNEI. V shed 9 bases and J 0 bases; nucleotides not matched to a gene: 7. CDR3 length: 14 residues. Generated by immunoSEQ multiplex PCR, the TCRdb table keeps only in-frame clones and is missing some. Of 150,000 to 200,000 clones listed, 85% are singletons. The chain links TRBV2 to TRBJ1-2, with 7 positions matching TRBD1. The clonotype comes from a human donor with acute or convalescent COVID-19. The donor label of this sample is uncertain. Material: peripheral blood. The CDR3 nucleotides read TGTGCCAGTATACTAGACAGGGCTAACTATGGCTACACCTTC. Protein sequence: CASILDRANYGYTF.